This T cell receptor beta chain was recorded in a study of blood T cell repertoires in COVID-19. The germline gives CDR1 SGHNT, CDR2 YENEEA. Trimming took 0 bases from V and 7 from J, leaving 7 bases between them. The CDR3 has 13 residues. Assay: immunoSEQ multiplex PCR; the TCRdb copy retains only in-frame clones and omits some. The sample holds over 450,000 clones, roughly nine tenths seen once. The chain joins TRBV11-3 to TRBJ1-3, with D maybe TRBD1 (5 bases). This clonotype was sampled from a man between 18 and 29 years old with COVID-19, enrolled during active disease. Specimen: peripheral blood. CDR3 in amino acids: CASSLDAGNTIYF. The CDR3 bases are TGTGCCAGCAGCTTAGACGCAGGGAACACCATATATTTT.